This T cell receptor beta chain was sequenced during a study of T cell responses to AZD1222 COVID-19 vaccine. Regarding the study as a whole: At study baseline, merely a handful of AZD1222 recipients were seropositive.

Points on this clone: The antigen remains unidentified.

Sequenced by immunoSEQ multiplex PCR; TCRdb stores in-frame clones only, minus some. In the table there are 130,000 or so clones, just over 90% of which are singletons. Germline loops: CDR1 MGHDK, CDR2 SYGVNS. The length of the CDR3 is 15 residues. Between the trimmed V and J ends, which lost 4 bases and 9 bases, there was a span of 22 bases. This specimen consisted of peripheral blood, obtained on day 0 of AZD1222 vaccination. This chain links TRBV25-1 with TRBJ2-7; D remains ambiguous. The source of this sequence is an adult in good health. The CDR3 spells CASSGYESSQLGQYF. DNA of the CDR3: TGTGCCAGCAGTGGGTATGAGTCTAGTCAACTCGGGCAGTACTTC.